The clone carrying this TCR beta chain was counted at least ten times. The antigen is unknown. This sample is drawn from a study of CD8 T cells in ankylosing spondylitis. Notes on the study in general: Matched ankylosing spondylitis synovial fluid reportedly showed significant enrichment of disease-linked clones. Eight highly homologous variants made up a TCR beta motif, and this motif appeared characteristic of ankylosing spondylitis blood.

Using its own MiXCR run on the 5' RACE reads, TCRdb lists one record per CDR3 protein. The sample lists over 450,000 distinct CDR3 sequences, about 12% occurring once. The receptor's source is a male donor with ankylosing spondylitis. The sequenced sample consisted of blood, either unsorted or a sorted T cell fraction (not recorded which).

CDR3 coding DNA: TGCAGCGTTCCGGGACCTATGAACACTGAAGCTTTCTTT. Translating it yields CSVPGPMNTEAFF. V and J are TRBV29-1 and TRBJ1-1; weak D call: TRBD1 (5 bases). The V end was cut by 5 bases, the J end by 0 bases, with 10 bases between. The CDR3 sequence is 13 residues long. Germline lookup yields CDR1 SQVTM and CDR2 ANQGSEA.